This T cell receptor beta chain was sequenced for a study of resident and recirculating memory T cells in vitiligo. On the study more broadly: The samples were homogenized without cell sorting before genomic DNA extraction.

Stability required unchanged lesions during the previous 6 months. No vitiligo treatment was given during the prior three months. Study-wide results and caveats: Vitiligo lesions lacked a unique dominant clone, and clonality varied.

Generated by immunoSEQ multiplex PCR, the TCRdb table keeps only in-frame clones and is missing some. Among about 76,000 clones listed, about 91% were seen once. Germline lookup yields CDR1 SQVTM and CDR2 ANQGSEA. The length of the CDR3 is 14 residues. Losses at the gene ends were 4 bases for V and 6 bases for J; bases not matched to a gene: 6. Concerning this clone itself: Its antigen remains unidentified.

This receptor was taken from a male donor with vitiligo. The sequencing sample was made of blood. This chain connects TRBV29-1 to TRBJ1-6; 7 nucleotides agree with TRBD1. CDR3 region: CSVGTGEPNSPLHF. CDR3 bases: TGCAGCGTTGGGACAGGAGAACCTAATTCACCCCTCCACTTT. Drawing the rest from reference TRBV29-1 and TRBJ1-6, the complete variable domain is SAVISQKPSRDICQRGTSLTIQCQVDSQVTMMFWYRQQPGQSLTLIATANQGSEATYESGFVIDKFPISRPNLTFSTLTVSNMSPEDSSIYLCSVGTGEPNSPLHFGNGTRLTVT.